The clone carrying this TCR beta chain came up a few times. Its target is unknown. The data originate from a study of T-cell reconstitution after alpha-beta-depleted transplantation in children. Deletions cut 6 bases from V and 5 bases from J, with 6 bases between. The germline V gene has CDR1 SEHNR and CDR2 FQNEAQ (reference sequence). The CDR3 is 11 residues long. A library of TCRbeta sequences, prepared with unique molecular identifiers, was generated. TCRdb reprocessed the PCR reads via MiXCR and lists one record per CDR3 protein. The sample has about 98,000 distinct CDR3 sequences, about 6.8% seen once. Overall study findings and caveats: Day-60 TCRbeta diversity that was high in some patients was derived from surviving recipient T cells and thymic progenitors. Several hundred expanded graft clones reportedly gave rise to the alpha-beta T cells present about two months after transplant. T cells produced anew were the main source of T-cell counts and diversity one year after transplant.

The sequencing used PBMCs, collected before TCRalphabeta/CD19-depleted stem cell transplant. The chain combines TRBV7-9 with TRBJ2-3; no reliable D call. This receptor was identified in a boy between 2 and 15 years old with acute lymphoblastic leukemia, due to receive a stem cell transplant. The CDR3 DNA is TGTGCCAGCAGTCCTATAGATACGCAGTATTTT. It translates to CASSPIDTQYF.